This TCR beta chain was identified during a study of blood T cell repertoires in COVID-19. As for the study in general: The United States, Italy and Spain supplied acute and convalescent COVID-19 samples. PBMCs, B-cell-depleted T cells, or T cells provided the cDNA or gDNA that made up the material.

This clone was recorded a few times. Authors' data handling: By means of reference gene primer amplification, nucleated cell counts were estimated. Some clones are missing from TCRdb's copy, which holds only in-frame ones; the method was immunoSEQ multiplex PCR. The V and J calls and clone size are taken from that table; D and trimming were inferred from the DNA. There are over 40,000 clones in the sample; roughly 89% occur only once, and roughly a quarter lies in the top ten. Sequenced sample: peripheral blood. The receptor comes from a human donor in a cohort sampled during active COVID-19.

CDR3 in DNA: TGTGCCAGCAGCCCCGGGGGGTTGAATTCACCCCTCCACTTT. Protein product: CASSPGGLNSPLHF. The chain joins TRBV28 to TRBJ1-6; weak D call: TRBD1 (5 bases). CDR1 and CDR2 (germline): MDHEN, SYDVKM. The CDR3 runs 14 residues. V lost 6 bases to trimming and J lost 7 bases, with 13 bases between them. Complete variable domain (other parts from reference TRBV28 and TRBJ1-6): DVKVTQSSRYLVKRTGEKVFLECVQDMDHENMFWYRQDPGLGLRLIYFSYDVKMKEKGDIPEGYSVSREKKERFSLILESASTNQTSMYLCASSPGGLNSPLHFGNGTRLTVT.